This T cell receptor (beta chain) was documented in a study of graft-versus-host responses after intestinal transplantation. The data were produced by immunoSEQ multiplex PCR, yet TCRdb's version contains in-frame clones alone and is incomplete. The table has around 15,000 clones, over 80% seen once. Study-wide results and limits: Peak circulating GvH clone levels tracked with early post-transplant HvG declines.

In the case of this clone: What it recognizes is unknown.

The receptor was derived from a human patient who received an intestinal transplant, so some T cells may come from the graft donor. This specimen was PBMCs, taken approximately 3.5 months after intestinal transplant.

The DNA of the CDR3 is TGCGCCAGCACTTTACAGGGGGCAAACTATGGCTACACCTTC. This translates into CASTLQGANYGYTF. The rearrangement links TRBV10-1 to TRBJ1-2, with 9 bases fitting TRBD1. Trimming at V came to 7 bases and at J to 2 bases, leaving 5 bases not matched to a gene. The germline gives CDR1 WNHNN, CDR2 SYGVQD (reference sequence). This CDR3 is 14 amino acids long.